This T cell receptor (beta chain) appears in the sequencing data of a study of cytomegalovirus exposure and HLA in healthy donors. Turning to the study itself: As released early, the data held approximately 80 million unique TCRs from HLA-typed donors. Study-level findings and limits: CMV antigen specificity of a few CMV-associated chains was confirmed in vitro. Reports described diagnosis of cytomegalovirus status by the classifier as highly specific and sensitive.

This CDR3 has 14 amino acids. CDR1 SGHRS and CDR2 YFSETQ come from the germline V gene. With 2 bases removed from V and 0 bases from J, the gap between germline ends came to 8 bases. Both 60 Vbeta primers and 13 Jbeta primers went into the PCR. Assay: immunoSEQ multiplex PCR; the TCRdb copy retains only in-frame clones and omits some. The sample lists about 200,000 clones; roughly 68% were seen once. This clone came up a few times. As yet, its antigen is unknown. The sequenced sample consisted of PBMCs. This TCR came from a woman between 25 and 40 years old in good health and CMV-seronegative. The chain recombines TRBV5-1 with TRBJ1-2; no firm D call. DNA for the CDR3: TGCGCCAGCAGCTTTGCAGATTCTAACTATGGCTACACCTTC. Translated, it gives CASSFADSNYGYTF.